This T cell receptor (beta chain) derives from a study of early T cells in non-severe SARS-CoV-2 infection (dated by TCRdb to about 2021). About the full investigation: Because TCR sequencing relied on bulk RNA taken from unsorted whole blood, pairing of alpha and beta chains was not possible.

Overall study results and their limits: VDJdb matching was skewed toward anti-spike CD8 responses and likely underestimated virus-specific expansions, missing private and CD4 specificities.

The table lists this clonotype with many counts. Its antigen specificity is not known. It has no much larger one-base neighbor in the sample; base qualities were not kept. A case-control design nested within a healthcare worker cohort in London, UK, was used, with weekly nasopharyngeal swab PCR tests and blood sampling performed. Between 23 and 31 March 2020, the week of the UK lockdown, healthcare workers were enrolled and then followed up weekly for as long as 16 weeks. Libraries were made using 5' RACE. For sequencing, a NextSeq 500 was employed. In the TCR library protocol, unique molecular identifiers were attached to individual cDNA molecules to correct for PCR bias and sequencing error. Sequencing covered both TCR alpha and beta chains, and within each sample the abundances of alpha and beta sequences were tightly co-correlated. Per the authors' processing: Decombinator V4 was used to annotate the V gene, J gene and CDR3 of the TCR sequences. Expanded TCRs were defined as changing significantly between any two time points under a Poisson model with p below 0.0001. TCR abundances were normalised to the total number of TCRs sequenced per sample and expressed as counts per million. TRAV1-2 paired with TRAJ12, TRAJ20 or TRAJ33 defined MAIT TCRs, while TRAV10 paired with TRAJ18 defined iNKT TCRs. VDJdb, accessed 1 November 2021, was searched for CMV, EBV and SARS-CoV-2 annotated TCRs, excluding TCRs annotated for multiple antigens. Using fastp trimming at Q25 and MiXCR clonotype assembly, TCRdb reanalyzed the public sequencing data and kept in-frame beta chains. Each CDR3 protein appears once, grouped with its most common genes and DNA. The V and J calls, along with clone size, are taken from TCRdb and not from the paper's own processing. This sample is represented by tens of thousands of distinct CDR3 sequences; roughly an eighth of them were singletons. Approximately 7% of the sample belongs to the ten largest clones.

Relative to germline, V is missing 7 bases and J is missing 6 bases, with 9 bases of the junction outside any gene match. The CDR3 numbers 15 residues from cysteine through phenylalanine. Just the 45-base CDR3 DNA is kept, in frame starting at base 1. From the germline V gene, CDR1 is MNHEY and CDR2 is SVGAGI. Material: whole blood. The sequence came from an adult who was a healthcare worker with PCR-confirmed SARS-CoV-2 infection or an uninfected control (not recorded which). Recombination joined TRBV6-5 with TRBJ2-2; TRBD2 lines up with 9 middle nucleotides. The sequence in DNA is TGTGCCAGCATTTCCCTAGCGGGATTATCCGGGGAGCTGTTTTTT. This gives the protein CASISLAGLSGELFF.